The clone carrying this TCR beta chain has a count of ten or more. TCR beta CDR3 regions were amplified from RNA transcripts. The HTBI primer set was used in a first-round RT-PCR of the TCR CDR3. TCRdb processed the multiplex PCR reads anew with MiXCR; each CDR3 protein has one entry. The profile shows about half a million distinct CDR3 sequences, around 22% of them singletons. This sample stems from a study of T cells in Graves' hyperthyroidism and ophthalmopathy. Study-wide context: Peripheral blood samples were taken at initial diagnosis, prior to any treatment.

Ophthalmopathy cases met thresholds of Clinical Activity Score at least 3, NOSPECS grade at least 4 and duration under 3 months. Source material for PBMCs was more than 7.5 ml fresh peripheral blood. This sequence originates from a woman younger than 45 with Graves' ophthalmopathy. The sample taken for sequencing was blood.

This chain's CDR3 is CASSQGATEAFF. The CDR3 nucleotides are TGTGCCAGCAGCCAAGGGGCCACTGAAGCTTTCTTT. The rearrangement joins TRBV3-1 to TRBJ1-1, with D uncertain. CDR3 length: 12 residues. V dropped 1 base and J dropped 4 bases, with 4 bases sitting between them. Germline V gene lookup returns CDR1 LGHDT and CDR2 YNNKEL (reference sequence).